This TCR beta chain was retrieved from a study of beta chain features in type 1 diabetes. About the study: All samples together contributed 90 million to 130 million sorted cells for examination.

A remark on this clone: Its matching antigen is unknown.

The V gene end was trimmed by 5 bases and the J gene end by 9 bases; junction bases not matched to a gene: 15. The CDR3 is made up of 16 amino acids. CDR1 and CDR2 (germline): SGHTA, FQGNSA. The isolated RNA, all of it, was reverse transcribed, so expressed TCRB transcripts were what got sequenced. Several million reads per sample on average were obtained from naive, central memory and regulatory T cell samples. Some clones are missing from TCRdb's copy, which holds only in-frame ones; the method was immunoSEQ multiplex PCR. Of a few hundred thousand clones in the sample, around 12% were seen once. Study-wide results and limits: In the patient group, naive, central memory and Treg TCRB repertoires seemed more alike than in the healthy donor group. TCRB CDR3s were moderately but significantly shorter in Type 1 diabetes patients in all four CD4+ subsets.

The sample comprised naive CD4+ T cells from blood. The clonotype comes from a young man in good health. The chain recombines TRBV7-2 with TRBJ2-1; TRBD2 agrees at 8 bases. CDR3 in amino acids: CASSGGGSGLVFEQFF. The CDR3 region has the DNA TGTGCCAGCAGCGGAGGGGGTTCGGGACTAGTATTTGAGCAGTTCTTC.